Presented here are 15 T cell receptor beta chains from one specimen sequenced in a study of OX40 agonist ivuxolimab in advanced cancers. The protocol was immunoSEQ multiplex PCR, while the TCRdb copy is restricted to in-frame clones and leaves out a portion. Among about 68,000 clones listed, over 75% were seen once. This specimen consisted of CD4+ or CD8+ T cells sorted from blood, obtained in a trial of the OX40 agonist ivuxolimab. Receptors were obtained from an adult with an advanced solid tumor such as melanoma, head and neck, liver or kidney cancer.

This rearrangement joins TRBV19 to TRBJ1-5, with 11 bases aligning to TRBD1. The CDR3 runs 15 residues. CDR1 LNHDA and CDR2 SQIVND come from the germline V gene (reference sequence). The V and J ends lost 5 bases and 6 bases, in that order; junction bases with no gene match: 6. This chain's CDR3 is CASSQDRGRGQPQHF. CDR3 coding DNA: TGTGCCAGTAGTCAGGACAGGGGGCGAGGTCAGCCCCAGCATTTT.

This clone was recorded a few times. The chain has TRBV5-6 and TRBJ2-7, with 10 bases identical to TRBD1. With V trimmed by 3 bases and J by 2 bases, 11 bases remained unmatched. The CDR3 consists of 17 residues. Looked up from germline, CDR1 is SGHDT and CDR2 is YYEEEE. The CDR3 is CASSSLTGTGVTYEQYF. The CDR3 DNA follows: TGTGCCAGCAGCTCTTTGACCGGGACAGGGGTTACCTACGAGCAGTACTTC.

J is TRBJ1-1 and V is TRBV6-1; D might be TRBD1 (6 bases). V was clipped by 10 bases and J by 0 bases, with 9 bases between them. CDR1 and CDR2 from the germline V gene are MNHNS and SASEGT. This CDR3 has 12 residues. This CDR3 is CATRTVNTEAFF. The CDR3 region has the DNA TGTGCCACCCGGACAGTGAACACTGAAGCTTTCTTT.

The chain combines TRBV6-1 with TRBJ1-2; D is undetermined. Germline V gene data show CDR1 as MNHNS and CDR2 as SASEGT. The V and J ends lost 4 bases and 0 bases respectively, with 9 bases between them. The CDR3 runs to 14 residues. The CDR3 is CASSAAVANYGYTF. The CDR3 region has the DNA TGTGCCAGCAGTGCGGCCGTCGCTAACTATGGCTACACCTTC.

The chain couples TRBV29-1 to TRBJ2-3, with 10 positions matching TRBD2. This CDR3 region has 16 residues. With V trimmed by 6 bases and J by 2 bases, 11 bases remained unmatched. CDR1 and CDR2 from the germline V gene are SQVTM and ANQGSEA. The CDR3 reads CSVKGSGGFYTDTQYF. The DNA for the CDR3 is TGCAGCGTAAAGGGTAGCGGGGGGTTTTACACAGATACGCAGTATTTT.

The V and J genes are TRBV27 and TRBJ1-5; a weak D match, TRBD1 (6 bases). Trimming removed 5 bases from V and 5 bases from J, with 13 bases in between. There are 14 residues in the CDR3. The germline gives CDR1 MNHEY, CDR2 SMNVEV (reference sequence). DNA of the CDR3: TGTGCCAGCAGTCTCCGGGGGCAAGATCAGCCCCAGCATTTT. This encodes CASSLRGQDQPQHF.

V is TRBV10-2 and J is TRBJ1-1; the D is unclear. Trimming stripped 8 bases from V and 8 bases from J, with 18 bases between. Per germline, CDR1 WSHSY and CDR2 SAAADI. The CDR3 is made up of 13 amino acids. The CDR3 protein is CASCPRSRGEAFF. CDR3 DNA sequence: TGCGCCAGCTGTCCTCGTAGCCGGGGAGAAGCTTTCTTT.

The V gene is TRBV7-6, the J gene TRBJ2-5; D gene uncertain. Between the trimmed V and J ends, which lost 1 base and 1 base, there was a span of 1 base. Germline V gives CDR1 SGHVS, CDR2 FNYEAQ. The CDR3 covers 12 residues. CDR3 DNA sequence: TGTGCCAGCAGCTTAGTCCAAGAGACCCAGTACTTC. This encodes CASSLVQETQYF.

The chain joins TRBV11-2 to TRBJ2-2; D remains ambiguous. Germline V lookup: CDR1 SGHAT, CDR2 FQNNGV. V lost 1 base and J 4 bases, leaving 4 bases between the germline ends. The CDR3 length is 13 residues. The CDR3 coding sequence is TGTGCCAGCAGCTTAGGGGGCACCGGGGAGCTGTTTTTT. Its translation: CASSLGGTGELFF.

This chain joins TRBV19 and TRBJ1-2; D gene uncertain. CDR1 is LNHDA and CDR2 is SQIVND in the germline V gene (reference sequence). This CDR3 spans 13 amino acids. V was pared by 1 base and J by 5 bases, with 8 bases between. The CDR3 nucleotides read TGTGCCAGTAGTATAGGACACCAATATGGCTACACCTTC. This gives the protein CASSIGHQYGYTF.

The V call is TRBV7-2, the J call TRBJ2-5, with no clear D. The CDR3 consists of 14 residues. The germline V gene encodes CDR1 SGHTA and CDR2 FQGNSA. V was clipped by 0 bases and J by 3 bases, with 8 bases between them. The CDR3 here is CASSLAGRKETQYF. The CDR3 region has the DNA TGTGCCAGCAGCTTAGCTGGCAGAAAAGAGACCCAGTACTTC.

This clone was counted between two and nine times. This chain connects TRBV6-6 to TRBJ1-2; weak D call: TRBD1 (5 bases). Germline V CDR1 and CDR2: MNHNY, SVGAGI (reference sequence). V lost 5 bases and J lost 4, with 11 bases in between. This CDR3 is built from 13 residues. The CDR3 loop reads CASSLQGPYGYTF. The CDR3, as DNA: TGTGCCAGCAGTCTTCAGGGACCCTATGGCTACACCTTC.

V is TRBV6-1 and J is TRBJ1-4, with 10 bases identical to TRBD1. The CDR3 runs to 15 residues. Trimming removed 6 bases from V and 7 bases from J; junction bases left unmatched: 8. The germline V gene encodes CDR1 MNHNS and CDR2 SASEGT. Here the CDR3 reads CASRPRGTGAEKLFF. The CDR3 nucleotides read TGTGCCAGCAGACCCAGGGGGACAGGGGCTGAAAAACTGTTTTTT.

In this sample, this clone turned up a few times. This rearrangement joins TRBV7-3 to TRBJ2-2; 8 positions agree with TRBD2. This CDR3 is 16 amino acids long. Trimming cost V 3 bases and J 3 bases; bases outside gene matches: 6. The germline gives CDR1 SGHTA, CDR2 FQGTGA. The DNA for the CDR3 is TGTGCCAGCAGCTTTTTGGCGGGGGGCGACACCGGGGAGCTGTTTTTT. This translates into CASSFLAGGDTGELFF.

Written as DNA, the CDR3 is TGTGCCAGTAGCTTACAGGGAAATATGCTCTATGGCTACACCTTC. Translated, it gives CASSLQGNMLYGYTF. The rearrangement uses TRBV19 and TRBJ1-2; possible D gene TRBD1, 6 bases. Trimming removed 6 bases from V and 4 bases from J, with 18 bases in between. Germline CDR1 and CDR2: LNHDA and SQIVND (reference sequence). There are 15 residues in the CDR3.